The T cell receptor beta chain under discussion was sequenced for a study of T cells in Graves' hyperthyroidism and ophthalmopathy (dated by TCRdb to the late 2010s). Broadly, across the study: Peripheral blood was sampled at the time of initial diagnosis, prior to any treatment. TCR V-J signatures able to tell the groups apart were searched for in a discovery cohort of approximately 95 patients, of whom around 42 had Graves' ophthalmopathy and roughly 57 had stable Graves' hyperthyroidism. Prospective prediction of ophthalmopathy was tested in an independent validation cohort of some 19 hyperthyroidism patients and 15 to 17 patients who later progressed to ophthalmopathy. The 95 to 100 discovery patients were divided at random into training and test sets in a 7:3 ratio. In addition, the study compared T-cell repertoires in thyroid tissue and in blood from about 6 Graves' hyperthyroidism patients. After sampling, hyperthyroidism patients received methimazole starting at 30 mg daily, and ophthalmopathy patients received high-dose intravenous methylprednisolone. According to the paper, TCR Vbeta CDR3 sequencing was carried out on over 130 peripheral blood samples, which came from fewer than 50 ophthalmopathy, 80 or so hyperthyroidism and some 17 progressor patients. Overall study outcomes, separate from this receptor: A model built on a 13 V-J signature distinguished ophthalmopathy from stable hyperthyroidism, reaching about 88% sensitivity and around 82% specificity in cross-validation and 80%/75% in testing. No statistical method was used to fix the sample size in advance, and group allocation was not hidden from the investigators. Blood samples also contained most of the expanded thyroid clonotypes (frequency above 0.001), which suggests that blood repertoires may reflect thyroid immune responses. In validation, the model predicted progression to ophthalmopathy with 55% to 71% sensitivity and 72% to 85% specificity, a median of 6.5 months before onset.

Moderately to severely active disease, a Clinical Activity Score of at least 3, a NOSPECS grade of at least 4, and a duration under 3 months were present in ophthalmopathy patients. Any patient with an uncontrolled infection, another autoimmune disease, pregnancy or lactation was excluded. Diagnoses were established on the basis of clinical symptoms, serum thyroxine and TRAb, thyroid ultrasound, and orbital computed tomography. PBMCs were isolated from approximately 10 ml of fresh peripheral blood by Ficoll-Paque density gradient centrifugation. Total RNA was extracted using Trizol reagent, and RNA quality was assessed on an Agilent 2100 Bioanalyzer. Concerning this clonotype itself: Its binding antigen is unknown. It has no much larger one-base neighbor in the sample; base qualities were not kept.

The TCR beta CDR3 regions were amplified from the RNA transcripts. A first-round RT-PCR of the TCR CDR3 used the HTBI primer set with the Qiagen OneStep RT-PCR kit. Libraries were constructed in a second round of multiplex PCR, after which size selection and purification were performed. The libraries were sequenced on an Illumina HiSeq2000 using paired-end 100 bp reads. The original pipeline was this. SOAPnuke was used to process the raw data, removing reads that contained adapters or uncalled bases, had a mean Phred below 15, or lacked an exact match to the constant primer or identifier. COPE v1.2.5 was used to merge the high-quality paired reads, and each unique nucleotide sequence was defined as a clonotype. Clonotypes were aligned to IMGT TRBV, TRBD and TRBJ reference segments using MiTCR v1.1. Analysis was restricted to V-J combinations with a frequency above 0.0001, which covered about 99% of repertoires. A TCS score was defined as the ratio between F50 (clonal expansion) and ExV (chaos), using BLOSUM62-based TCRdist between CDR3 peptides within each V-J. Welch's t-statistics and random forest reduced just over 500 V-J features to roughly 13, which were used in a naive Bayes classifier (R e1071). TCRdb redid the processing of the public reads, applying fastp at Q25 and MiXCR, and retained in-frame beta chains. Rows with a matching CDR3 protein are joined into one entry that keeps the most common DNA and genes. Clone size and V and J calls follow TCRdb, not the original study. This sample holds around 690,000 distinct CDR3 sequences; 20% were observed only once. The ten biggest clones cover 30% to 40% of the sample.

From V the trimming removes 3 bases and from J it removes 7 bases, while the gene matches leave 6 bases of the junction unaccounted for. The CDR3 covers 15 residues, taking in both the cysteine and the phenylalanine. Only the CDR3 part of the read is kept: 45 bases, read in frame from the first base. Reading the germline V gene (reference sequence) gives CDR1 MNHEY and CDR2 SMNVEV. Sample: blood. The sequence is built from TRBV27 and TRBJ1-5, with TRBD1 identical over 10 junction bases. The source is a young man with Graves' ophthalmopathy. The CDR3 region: CASSFGTGVGQPQHF. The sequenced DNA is TGTGCCAGCAGTTTCGGGACAGGGGTTGGGCAGCCCCAGCATTTT.